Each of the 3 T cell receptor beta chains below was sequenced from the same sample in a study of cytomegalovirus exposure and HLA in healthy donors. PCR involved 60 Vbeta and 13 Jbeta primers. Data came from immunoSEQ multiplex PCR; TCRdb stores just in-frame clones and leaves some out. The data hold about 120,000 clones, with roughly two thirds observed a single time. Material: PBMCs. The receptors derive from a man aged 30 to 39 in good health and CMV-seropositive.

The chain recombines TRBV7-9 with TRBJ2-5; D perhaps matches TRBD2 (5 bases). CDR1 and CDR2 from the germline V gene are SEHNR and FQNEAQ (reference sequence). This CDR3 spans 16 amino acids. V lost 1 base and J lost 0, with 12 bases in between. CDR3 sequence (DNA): TGTGCCAGCAGCTTAGTCAGCGGCCGGTACCAAGAGACCCAGTACTTC. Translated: CASSLVSGRYQETQYF.

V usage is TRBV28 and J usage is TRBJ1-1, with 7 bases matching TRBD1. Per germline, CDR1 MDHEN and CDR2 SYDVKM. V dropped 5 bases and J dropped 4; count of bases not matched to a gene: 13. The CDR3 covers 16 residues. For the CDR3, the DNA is TGTGCCAGCAGTCCTCAGACAGGGTGGGCTAGCACTGAAGCTTTCTTT. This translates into CASSPQTGWASTEAFF.

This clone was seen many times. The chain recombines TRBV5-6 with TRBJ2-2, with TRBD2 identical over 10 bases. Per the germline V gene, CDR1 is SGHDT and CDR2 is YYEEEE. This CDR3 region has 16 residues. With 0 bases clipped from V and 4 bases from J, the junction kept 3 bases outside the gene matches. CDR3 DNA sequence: TGTGCCAGCAGCTTGGGAGCGGGAGGGGGCACCGGGGAGCTGTTTTTT. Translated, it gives CASSLGAGGGTGELFF.